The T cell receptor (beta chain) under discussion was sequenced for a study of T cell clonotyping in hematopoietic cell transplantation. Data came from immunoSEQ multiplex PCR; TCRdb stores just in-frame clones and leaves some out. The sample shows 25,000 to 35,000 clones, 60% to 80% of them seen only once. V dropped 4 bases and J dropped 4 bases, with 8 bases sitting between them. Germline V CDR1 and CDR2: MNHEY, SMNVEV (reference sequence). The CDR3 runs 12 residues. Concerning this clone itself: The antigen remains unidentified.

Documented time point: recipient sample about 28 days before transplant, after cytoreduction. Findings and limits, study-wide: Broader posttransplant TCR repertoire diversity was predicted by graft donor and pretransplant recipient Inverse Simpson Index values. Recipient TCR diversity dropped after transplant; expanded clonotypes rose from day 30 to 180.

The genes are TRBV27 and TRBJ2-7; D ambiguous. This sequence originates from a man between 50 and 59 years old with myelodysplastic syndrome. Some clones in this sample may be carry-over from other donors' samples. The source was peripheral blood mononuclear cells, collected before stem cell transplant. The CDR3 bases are TGTGCCAGCAGTTCGGTAGGGTACGAGCAGTACTTC. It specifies CASSSVGYEQYF.